A single sample is the source of the 12 T cell receptor beta chains below, sequenced in a study of graft-versus-host responses after intestinal transplantation. Profiling relied on immunoSEQ multiplex PCR, and the TCRdb table lists in-frame clones only, not all of them. The sample lists around 13,000 clones, 93% occurring once. The sequenced sample was PBMCs, obtained approximately 960 days after intestinal transplantation. These TCRs come from a human patient who received an intestinal transplant, so some T cells may come from the graft donor.

The chain joins TRBV6-1 to TRBJ2-1; 15 nucleotides match TRBD2. Trimming cost V 4 bases and J 6 bases; bases outside gene matches: 1. This CDR3 spans 15 amino acids. CDR1 is MNHNS, CDR2 SASEGT, per germline. CDR3 loop: CASSGTSGGANEQFF. CDR3 DNA: TGTGCCAGCAGTGGGACTAGCGGGGGGGCCAATGAGCAGTTCTTC.

A note on this clone: At one of its ends the junction is not consistent with the germline gene, which may arise from a read error. V usage is TRBV4-2 and J usage is TRBJ2-7; D possibly corresponds to TRBD1 (7 bases). CDR3 size: 16 residues. CDR1 and CDR2 (germline): LGHNA, YNFKEQ. For the CDR3, the DNA is TGTGCCAGCAGCCCGGAGGAGGGGGCGCCTTCCTACGGGCAGTACTTC. This codes for CASSPEEGAPSYGQYF.

This rearrangement joins TRBV7-6 to TRBJ1-2; D remains ambiguous. This CDR3 has 16 amino acids. CDR1 is SGHVS and CDR2 is FNYEAQ in the germline V gene. V lost 1 base and J 1 base, leaving 13 bases between the germline ends. CDR3 sequence: CASSLEAVRVNYGYTF. The DNA for the CDR3 is TGTGCCAGCAGCTTAGAGGCCGTAAGGGTTAACTATGGCTACACCTTC.

The rearrangement joins TRBV7-9 to TRBJ1-1, with D tentatively TRBD1 (6 bases). The CDR3 length is 11 residues. Germline V CDR1 and CDR2: SEHNR, FQNEAQ (reference sequence). V was shortened by 6 bases and J by 8 bases, with 10 bases between the two germline ends. CDR3 DNA sequence: TGTGCCAGCAGAGTTACAGGGGAAGCTTTCTTT. It translates to CASRVTGEAFF.

This chain connects TRBV5-8 to TRBJ1-2; D unclear. This CDR3 has 15 residues. The V end was cut by 4 bases, the J end by 2 bases, with 15 bases between. The germline gives CDR1 SGHTS, CDR2 YDEGEE. The DNA for the CDR3 is TGTGCCAGCAGCCCCATCGACACTTTCAACTATGGCTACACCTTC. It encodes CASSPIDTFNYGYTF.

This rearrangement joins TRBV6-6 to TRBJ2-5; 11 bases map to TRBD2. V dropped 5 bases and J dropped 4; count of bases not matched to a gene: 9. Looked up from germline, CDR1 is MNHNY and CDR2 is SVGAGI (reference sequence). This CDR3 region has 16 residues. CDR3 amino acids: CASSTLAGGLPETQYF. DNA for the CDR3: TGTGCCAGCAGTACCTTAGCGGGGGGGCTTCCAGAGACCCAGTACTTC.

The genes are TRBV9 and TRBJ1-6; 9 positions agree with TRBD1. The trim removed 0 bases at V and 13 bases at J, leaving 5 bases unmatched. The CDR3 is 14 residues long. From germline, CDR1 is SGDLS and CDR2 YYNGEE. The CDR3 DNA follows: TGTGCCAGCAGCGTAGGGGGACAGGGCAAGCCCCTCCACTTT. It specifies CASSVGGQGKPLHF.

V and J are TRBV6-5 and TRBJ2-3, with 8 positions matching TRBD2. Germline V gene sequence: CDR1 MNHEY, CDR2 SVGAGI. J was trimmed by 4 bases and V by 6 bases; bases with no gene match: 9. The CDR3 spans 15 residues. CDR3 protein: CASSFSGALADTQYF. CDR3 nucleotide sequence: TGTGCCAGCAGCTTTAGCGGGGCGCTCGCAGATACGCAGTATTTT.

The chain uses TRBV7-3 and TRBJ2-2, with 7 nucleotides matching TRBD1. The CDR3 is 15 residues long. Trimming at V came to 5 bases and at J to 6 bases, leaving 9 bases not matched to a gene. Germline loops: CDR1 SGHTA, CDR2 FQGTGA. The CDR3 loop reads CASSAHNRGAGELFF. In DNA, the CDR3 is TGTGCCAGCAGCGCACACAACAGGGGAGCCGGGGAGCTGTTTTTT.

The V and J genes are TRBV29-1 and TRBJ1-2, with 7 bases lining up with TRBD1. Germline trimming cut 4 bases from V and 4 bases from J; bases unmatched to any gene: 6. Per the germline V gene, CDR1 is SQVTM and CDR2 is ANQGSEA. The CDR3 totals 13 residues. CDR3 protein: CSVGRGGPYGYTF. The CDR3, as DNA: TGCAGCGTTGGGCGAGGGGGCCCCTATGGCTACACCTTC.

The gene calls are TRBV7-8 and TRBJ1-3; no clear D. The CDR3 runs to 14 residues. The V and J ends lost 0 bases and 5 bases respectively, with 8 bases between them. CDR1 and CDR2 from the germline V gene are SGHVS and FQNEAQ. The DNA of the CDR3 is TGTGCCAGCAGCTTAGCTCGGGGAAGAAACACCATATATTTT. This translates into CASSLARGRNTIYF.

V and J are TRBV10-1 and TRBJ1-1; D gene uncertain. The CDR3 runs 13 residues. The V end lost 1 base, the J end lost 0 bases, and 3 bases lay between the germline ends. The germline V gene encodes CDR1 WNHNN and CDR2 SYGVQD (reference sequence). The CDR3 is CASSEWVNTEAFF. As DNA, the CDR3 is TGCGCCAGCAGTGAGTGGGTGAACACTGAAGCTTTCTTT.